In this sample, the clone carrying this TCR beta chain turned up a few times. This sample is drawn from a study of blood T cell repertoires in COVID-19. At the level of the study: Some COVID-19 samples were acute and others convalescent; all came from the United States, Italy and Spain. Sources were T cells, B-cell-depleted T cells, or PBMCs; the material itself was cDNA or gDNA.

Authors' data handling: Estimation of nucleated cell counts relied on the amplification of reference gene primers. Clones were sequenced by immunoSEQ multiplex PCR, and TCRdb holds only the in-frame ones, with some missing. The V and J calls and the clone size are those of that table, but D and trimming were determined from the DNA. The sample carries some 49,000 clones, 75% to 95% recorded once. The germline V gene has CDR1 LNHDA and CDR2 SQIVND (reference sequence). The CDR3 loop spans 12 amino acids. The origin of this receptor is a man aged 50 or older with active COVID-19. The gene calls are TRBV19 and TRBJ1-2; D unresolved. The sequenced material came from peripheral blood. As DNA, the CDR3 is TGTGCTTCCTCCGAGGGTACCTATGGCTACACCTTC. Translated, it gives CASSEGTYGYTF.